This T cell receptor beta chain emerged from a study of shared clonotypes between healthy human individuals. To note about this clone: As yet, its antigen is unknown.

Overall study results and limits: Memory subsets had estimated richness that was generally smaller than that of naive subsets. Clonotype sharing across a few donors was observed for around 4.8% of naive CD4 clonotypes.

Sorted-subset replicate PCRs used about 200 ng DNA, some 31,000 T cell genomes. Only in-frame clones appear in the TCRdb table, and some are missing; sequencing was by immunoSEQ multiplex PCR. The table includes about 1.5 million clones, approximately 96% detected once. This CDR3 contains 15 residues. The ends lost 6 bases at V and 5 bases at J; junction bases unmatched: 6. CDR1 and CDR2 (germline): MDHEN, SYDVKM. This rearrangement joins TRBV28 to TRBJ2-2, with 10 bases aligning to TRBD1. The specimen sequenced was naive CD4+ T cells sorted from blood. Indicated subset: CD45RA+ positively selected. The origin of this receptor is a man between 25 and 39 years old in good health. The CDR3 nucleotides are TGTGCCAGCAGCCCCATGGGACAGGGGACCGGGGAGCTGTTTTTT. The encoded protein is CASSPMGQGTGELFF.